Shown below are 14 T cell receptor beta chains from a single sample sequenced in a study of T cell repertoires in cytomegalovirus infection (dated by TCRdb to between 2018 and 2021). TCRdb lists the instrument as Illumina HiSeq 1500. TCRdb applied fastp at Q25 and MiXCR to the public reads, then kept only in-frame beta chains. Rows are combined by CDR3 protein, so each entry shows the most common genes and DNA. The sample table lists roughly 80,000 distinct CDR3 sequences, around 25% of them with a count of one. The ten largest clones represent roughly 50% of the sample. No antigen is known for these receptors. Per the publication, the treatment or condition label means: in vitro stimulation with specific CMV peptide epitopes to enrich CMV-specific T cells. The sample here was CD8+ T cells from cultured PBMCs, taken from culture after CMV antigen stimulation. These receptors all come from a human donor in good health (CMV status not recorded). Some clones in this sample may be carry-over from other donors' samples.

The rearrangement links TRBV4-3 to TRBJ1-5, with TRBD1 as a possible D gene (5 bases). Germline loops: CDR1 LGHNA, CDR2 YSLEER. The CDR3 is made up of 13 amino acids. Trimming removed 0 bases at V and 5 bases at J, with 5 bases between. In nucleotides, the CDR3 is TGCGCCAGCAGCCAAGACAGGGATCAGCCCCAGCATTTT. It encodes CASSQDRDQPQHF.

At least ten counts were recorded for this clonotype. J is TRBJ1-2 and V is TRBV12-5, with D perhaps TRBD1 (6 bases). Germline V gives CDR1 LGHNT, CDR2 FRNRAP. The CDR3 spans 17 residues. V was clipped by 5 bases and J by 2 bases, with 21 bases between them. The CDR3 loop is CASGPPDFTGSNYGYTF. CDR3 DNA: TGTGCTAGTGGTCCTCCCGACTTTACAGGGTCCAACTATGGCTACACCTTC.

This clonotype was recorded at least ten times. The chain recombines TRBV7-9 with TRBJ2-1; D uncertain. The length of the CDR3 is 13 residues. With 5 bases removed from V and 4 bases from J, the gap between germline ends came to 9 bases. Looked up from germline, CDR1 is SEHNR and CDR2 is FQNEAQ (reference sequence). The CDR3 DNA follows: TGTGCCAGCAGCCGTCTGGGGTACAATGAGCAGTTCTTC. Translation gives CASSRLGYNEQFF.

This clonotype turned up a few times. The chain links TRBV19 to TRBJ1-1; 7 bases align to TRBD1. The CDR3 spans 15 residues. V was clipped by 5 bases and J by 4 bases; unmatched bases: 10. The germline CDR1 and CDR2 sequences are LNHDA and SQIVND (reference sequence). The CDR3 loop is CASSPFEDRATEAFF. The CDR3 DNA reads TGTGCCAGTAGTCCCTTCGAAGACAGGGCCACTGAAGCTTTCTTT.

V and J are TRBV20-1 and TRBJ2-7, with 11 bases lining up with TRBD2. The CDR3 is 16 residues long. V was clipped by 0 bases and J by 3 bases; unmatched bases: 7. Germline V CDR1 and CDR2: DFQATT, SNEGSKA (reference sequence). The CDR3 region has the DNA TGCAGTGCTAGAGATGGGACTAGCGGACCTGTCTACGAGCAGTACTTC. This codes for CSARDGTSGPVYEQYF.

The chain carries TRBV19 and TRBJ2-3; D is ambiguous. CDR1 and CDR2 from the germline V gene are LNHDA and SQIVND (reference sequence). V was trimmed by 2 bases and J by 5 bases, leaving 11 bases between them. The CDR3 covers 14 residues. CDR3 amino acids: CASSINVGVDTQYF. DNA for the CDR3: TGTGCCAGTAGTATAAATGTGGGCGTAGATACGCAGTATTTT.

This clonotype has just a few counts. The genes are TRBV19 and TRBJ2-1, with a weak D call TRBD2 (5 bases). Germline V gene sequence: CDR1 LNHDA, CDR2 SQIVND (reference sequence). V dropped 5 bases and J dropped 0 bases, with 20 bases sitting between them. This CDR3 comprises 18 residues. The CDR3 coding sequence is TGTGCCAGTAGTGAGCGGCACGTCAGCGGCAGCTCCTACAATGAGCAGTTCTTC. It is translated as CASSERHVSGSSYNEQFF. The entire variable domain, with the rest obtained from reference TRBV19 and TRBJ2-1, is as follows: DGGITQSPKYLFRKEGQNVTLSCEQNLNHDAMYWYRQDPGQGLRLIYYSQIVNDFQKGDIAEGYSVSREKKESFPLTVTSAQKNPTAFYLCASSERHVSGSSYNEQFFGPGTRLTVL.

CDR3 bases: TGTGCCAGCAGCTTGGATTACCGTCCTCCAAGCTCCTACAATGAGCAGTTCTTC. Translation gives CASSLDYRPPSSYNEQFF. The chain couples TRBV5-4 to TRBJ2-1; no clear D. The CDR3 spans 18 residues. The V end was cut by 0 bases, the J end by 0 bases, with 16 bases between. Germline V CDR1 and CDR2: SGHNT, YYREEE (reference sequence).

This clonotype was counted many times. V usage is TRBV9 and J usage is TRBJ2-3; 8 bases fit TRBD2. V was clipped by 3 bases and J by 3 bases; unmatched bases: 9. This CDR3 is 16 amino acids long. Germline CDR1 SGDLS, CDR2 YYNGEE. The CDR3 spells CASSAIAGSGTDTQYF. As DNA, the CDR3 is TGTGCCAGCAGCGCCATAGCGGGAAGTGGGACAGATACGCAGTATTTT.

The table lists this clonotype with a few counts. The V and J genes are TRBV12-3 or TRBV12-4 and TRBJ2-1; D remains ambiguous. The CDR3 extends over 12 amino acids. Trimming took 1 base from V and 6 from J, leaving 4 bases between them. The CDR3 here is CASSLGANEQFF. Here the CDR3 DNA reads TGTGCCAGCAGTTTAGGAGCCAATGAGCAGTTCTTC.

V and J are TRBV13 and TRBJ2-3, with D uncertain. Germline CDR1 reads PRHDT; CDR2 reads FYEKMQ (reference sequence). The CDR3 extends over 14 amino acids. V dropped 2 bases and J dropped 9 bases, with 15 bases sitting between them. The CDR3 DNA follows: TGTGCCAGCAGCTTAAGTACAGTCTTGGGGACGCAGTATTTT. It is translated as CASSLSTVLGTQYF.

The gene calls are TRBV30 and TRBJ2-7; no definite D call. Germline CDR1 GTSNPN, CDR2 SVGIG (reference sequence). CDR3 length equals 12 residues. V lost 3 bases, J lost 7 bases, and 13 bases lay in between. CDR3 amino acids: CAWRDAIGEQYF. CDR3 nucleotides: TGTGCCTGGAGGGACGCCATAGGAGAGCAGTACTTC.

The V gene is TRBV20-1, the J gene TRBJ1-2; no definite D call. The germline V gene encodes CDR1 DFQATT and CDR2 SNEGSKA (reference sequence). V lost 2 bases and J 6 bases, leaving 10 bases between the germline ends. This CDR3 region has 12 residues. The CDR3 DNA sequence: TGCAGTGCTAGATACGGGGAGAATGGCTACACCTTC. Translated, it gives CSARYGENGYTF.

This clonotype was detected only a few times. The chain's CDR3 is CASSYSKADRRTDTQYF. As DNA, the CDR3 is TGTGCCAGCAGTTACTCGAAGGCAGACAGGCGAACAGATACGCAGTATTTT. The J gene is TRBJ2-3, the V gene TRBV6-2 or TRBV6-3; D might be TRBD1 (6 bases). Per the germline V gene, CDR1 is MNHEY and CDR2 is SVGEGT. V was trimmed by 0 bases and J by 3 bases, leaving 16 bases between them. CDR3 length: 17 amino acids.